The rows below give T cell receptor beta chains drawn from one sample of a study of cytomegalovirus exposure and HLA in healthy donors. Sequenced by immunoSEQ multiplex PCR; TCRdb stores in-frame clones only, minus some. Among 120,000 to 150,000 clones, about three quarters were seen once, and the ten largest hold around 0.7%. The specimen was PBMCs. These receptors all come from a male donor in good health and CMV-seronegative. Both conserved end residues are part of each CDR3. Fields, in order: clone size, J gene, V gene, D gene, CDR3 protein, CDR3 DNA. A D gene is named only where the DNA matches it firmly. The listing skips clone size in some rows; elsewhere it reads once, few, many or a size class.

>-|TRBJ2-3|TRBV14|TRBD2
CASSQDGGFRTDTQYF
TGTGCCAGCAGCCAAGACGGGGGGTTCCGCACAGATACGCAGTATTTT
>-|TRBJ1-3|TRBV30|TRBD1
CAYGRDRAVSGNTIYF
TGTGCCTACGGCCGGGACAGGGCCGTCTCTGGAAACACCATATATTTT
>few|TRBJ2-7|TRBV18|TRBD2
CASSPSGSYEQYF
TGTGCCAGCTCACCTAGCGGGAGTTACGAGCAGTACTTC
>-|TRBJ1-1|TRBV18|-
CASSIQGGSTEAFF
TGTGCCAGCTCAATCCAGGGAGGAAGCACTGAAGCTTTCTTT
>once|TRBJ2-2|TRBV2|TRBD1
CASSGPGGGDGELFF
TGTGCCAGCAGTGGACCAGGGGGTGGTGACGGGGAGCTGTTTTTT
>-|TRBJ2-7|TRBV5-4|TRBD2
CASSPGLAGGYEQYF
TGTGCCAGCAGCCCCGGGCTAGCGGGTGGTTACGAGCAGTACTTC
>-|TRBJ2-1|TRBV7-6|TRBD2
CASSSTGGSTSSYNEQFF
TGTGCCAGCAGCTCCACCGGAGGGTCGACTAGCAGCTACAATGAGCAGTTCTTC
>-|TRBJ2-7|TRBV7-9|TRBD2
CASSPGGAGHEQYF
TGTGCCAGCAGCCCGGGGGGAGCGGGGCACGAGCAGTACTTC
>once|TRBJ1-2|TRBV18|TRBD1
CASSPRQQGNYGYTF
TGTGCCAGCTCACCGCGACAACAGGGGAACTATGGCTACACCTTC
>few|TRBJ1-2|TRBV6-1|-
CASVRQSNNYGYTF
TGTGCCAGCGTCCGACAGTCGAATAACTATGGCTACACCTTC
>-|TRBJ2-1|TRBV5-4|-
CASSLEASLSYNEQFF
TGTGCCAGCAGCTTGGAGGCTAGCCTCTCCTACAATGAGCAGTTCTTC
>-|TRBJ2-1|TRBV6-6|-
CASRSSSYNEQFF
TGTGCCAGCAGATCGAGCTCCTACAATGAGCAGTTCTTC
>-|TRBJ2-1|TRBV11-2|-
CASSLVGSPLGGEQFF
TGTGCCAGCAGCTTAGTCGGGTCCCCCCTTGGTGGTGAGCAGTTCTTC
>-|TRBJ1-5|TRBV5-1|TRBD1
CASSPETGRQPQHF
TGCGCCAGCAGCCCTGAGACAGGGCGGCAGCCCCAGCATTTT